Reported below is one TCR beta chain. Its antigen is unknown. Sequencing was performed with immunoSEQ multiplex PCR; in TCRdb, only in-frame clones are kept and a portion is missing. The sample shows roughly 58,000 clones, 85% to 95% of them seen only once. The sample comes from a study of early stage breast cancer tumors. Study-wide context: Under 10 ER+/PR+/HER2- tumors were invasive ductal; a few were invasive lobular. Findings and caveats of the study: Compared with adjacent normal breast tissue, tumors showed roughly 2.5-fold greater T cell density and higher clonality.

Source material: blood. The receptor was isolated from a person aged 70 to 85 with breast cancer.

The DNA for the CDR3 is TGTGCCATCAGTGAGTCGGGGCCTAACTATGGCTACACCTTC. Amino acids: CAISESGPNYGYTF. This sequence joins TRBV10-3 and TRBJ1-2; maybe TRBD1 (5 bases). Trimming cost V 0 bases and J 0 bases, with 5 bases left between them. Per the germline V gene, CDR1 is ENHRY and CDR2 is SYGVKD. CDR3 length: 14 residues.